A selection of T cell receptor beta chains follows, all from one sample in a study of blood T cells in healthy people across ages. TCRdb analysed the 5' RACE reads with MiXCR anew, one entry per CDR3 protein. The sample shows about 800,000 distinct CDR3 sequences, 20% to 25% of them seen only once. The same data also went into a second study, on T cells of mothers and their children.

The sample comprised blood. Source of these receptors: a boy between 5 and 17 years old in good health. The CDR3 runs from the conserved cysteine through the conserved F or W. Each record gives: CDR3 protein, CDR3 DNA, J gene, clone size, D gene, V gene. A D gene is named only where the DNA matches it firmly. The listing skips clone size in some rows; elsewhere it reads once, few, many or a size class.

CDR3aa: CASSTPTGESDSRYEQYF
CDR3nt: TGTGCCAGCAGCACCCCGACAGGGGAGAGCGACTCTCGCTACGAGCAGTACTTC
j_gene: TRBJ2-7
abundance: .
d_gene: TRBD1
v_gene: TRBV13

CDR3aa: CAISGSRSELTEAFF
CDR3nt: TGTGCCATCAGTGGGTCTAGATCAGAACTCACTGAAGCTTTCTTT
j_gene: TRBJ1-1
abundance: .
d_gene: .
v_gene: TRBV10-3

CDR3aa: CASSQDLLWANTGELFF
CDR3nt: TGCGCCAGCAGCCAAGATCTCCTGTGGGCGAACACCGGGGAGCTGTTTTTT
j_gene: TRBJ2-2
abundance: .
d_gene: .
v_gene: TRBV4-3

CDR3aa: CASSTRDRDLTDTQYF
CDR3nt: TGTGCCAGCAGCACAAGAGACAGGGACCTCACAGATACGCAGTATTTT
j_gene: TRBJ2-3
abundance: .
d_gene: TRBD1
v_gene: TRBV7-9

CDR3aa: CASSLALAGKKYF
CDR3nt: TGTGCCAGCAGCTTAGCACTAGCGGGGAAGAAGTACTTC
j_gene: TRBJ2-5
abundance: .
d_gene: TRBD2
v_gene: TRBV7-2

CDR3aa: CANLSPGVAKNIQYF
CDR3nt: TGTGCCAACCTTTCCCCTGGGGTAGCCAAAAACATTCAGTACTTC
j_gene: TRBJ2-4
abundance: .
d_gene: .
v_gene: TRBV28

CDR3aa: CASSLSSPLTVTNYGYTF
CDR3nt: TGTGCCAGCAGCTTATCCTCCCCCCTGACAGTGACTAACTATGGCTACACCTTC
j_gene: TRBJ1-2
abundance: .
d_gene: .
v_gene: TRBV11-2

CDR3aa: CASSLGDRAFYGYTF
CDR3nt: TGTGCCAGCAGCTTAGGGGACAGGGCCTTCTATGGCTACACCTTC
j_gene: TRBJ1-2
abundance: .
d_gene: TRBD1
v_gene: TRBV7-9

CDR3aa: CASSRLPAGSYNEQFF
CDR3nt: TGTGCCAGCAGCAGACTCCCGGCCGGCTCCTACAATGAGCAGTTCTTC
j_gene: TRBJ2-1
abundance: few
d_gene: .
v_gene: TRBV7-2

CDR3aa: CASSPYRGPSTRGNTIYF
CDR3nt: TGTGCCAGCAGCCCGTACAGGGGGCCATCTACCCGTGGAAACACCATATATTTT
j_gene: TRBJ1-3
abundance: few
d_gene: TRBD1
v_gene: TRBV7-2

CDR3aa: CASSQDGGRTNEQFF
CDR3nt: TGCGCCAGCAGCCAAGATGGTGGGAGGACCAATGAGCAGTTCTTC
j_gene: TRBJ2-1
abundance: .
d_gene: .
v_gene: TRBV4-3

CDR3aa: CASSPLGRHQFF
CDR3nt: TGTGCCAGCAGCCCCCTGGGTCGCCATCAGTTCTTC
j_gene: TRBJ2-1
abundance: .
d_gene: .
v_gene: TRBV12-3/TRBV12-4

CDR3aa: CASSSVAGGEETQYF
CDR3nt: TGTGCCAGCAGTTCCGTTGCGGGAGGGGAAGAGACCCAGTACTTC
j_gene: TRBJ2-5
abundance: once
d_gene: TRBD2
v_gene: TRBV27

CDR3aa: CASSYSRFDNSPLHF
CDR3nt: TGTGCCAGCAGTTATTCCCGTTTCGATAATTCACCCCTCCACTTT
j_gene: TRBJ1-6
abundance: .
d_gene: .
v_gene: TRBV6-5

CDR3aa: CASRVDRVLYF
CDR3nt: TGTGCCAGCAGGGTTGACAGGGTCCTGTACTTC
j_gene: TRBJ2-5
abundance: few
d_gene: TRBD1
v_gene: TRBV28

CDR3aa: CSANDVHGDEQYF
CDR3nt: TGCAGTGCTAACGACGTTCACGGGGACGAGCAGTACTTC
j_gene: TRBJ2-7
abundance: few
d_gene: .
v_gene: TRBV20-1

CDR3aa: CSARGLAGGPSTYNEQFF
CDR3nt: TGCAGTGCTAGAGGACTAGCGGGAGGCCCTTCCACCTACAATGAGCAGTTCTTC
j_gene: TRBJ2-1
abundance: .
d_gene: TRBD2
v_gene: TRBV20-1

CDR3aa: CASSLADIVTEAFF
CDR3nt: TGTGCCAGCAGCTTAGCGGACATAGTCACTGAAGCTTTCTTT
j_gene: TRBJ1-1
abundance: .
d_gene: .
v_gene: TRBV7-8

CDR3aa: CATSRDPGLVTQYF
CDR3nt: TGTGCCACCAGCAGAGATCCGGGGCTGGTGACCCAGTACTTC
j_gene: TRBJ2-5
abundance: few
d_gene: .
v_gene: TRBV15

CDR3aa: CASSPRDRDSSGANVLTF
CDR3nt: TGTGCCAGCAGCCCCCGGGACAGAGACTCGTCTGGGGCCAACGTCCTGACTTTC
j_gene: TRBJ2-6
abundance: few
d_gene: TRBD1
v_gene: TRBV7-9

CDR3aa: CASSLGGAGGSYNEQFF
CDR3nt: TGTGCCAGCAGCTTGGGGGGGGCGGGGGGTTCCTACAATGAGCAGTTCTTC
j_gene: TRBJ2-1
abundance: .
d_gene: TRBD2
v_gene: TRBV5-5

CDR3aa: CSARSGEFNYNEQFF
CDR3nt: TGCAGCGCGCGTAGCGGGGAGTTTAACTACAATGAGCAGTTCTTC
j_gene: TRBJ2-1
abundance: few
d_gene: TRBD2
v_gene: TRBV20-1

CDR3aa: CASSPLTTNYGYTF
CDR3nt: TGTGCCAGCAGTCCTCTAACGACTAACTATGGCTACACCTTC
j_gene: TRBJ1-2
abundance: .
d_gene: .
v_gene: TRBV6-5

CDR3aa: CSVRRGTSGGTDTQYF
CDR3nt: TGCAGCGTGCGACGGGGGACTAGCGGGGGCACAGATACGCAGTATTTT
j_gene: TRBJ2-3
abundance: .
d_gene: TRBD2
v_gene: TRBV29-1

CDR3aa: CATWDGYNEQFF
CDR3nt: TGTGCCACCTGGGACGGATACAATGAGCAGTTCTTC
j_gene: TRBJ2-1
abundance: few
d_gene: .
v_gene: TRBV10-3

CDR3aa: CASSFSGLASSYNEQFF
CDR3nt: TGTGCCAGCAGCTTCTCGGGACTAGCTAGCTCCTACAATGAGCAGTTCTTC
j_gene: TRBJ2-1
abundance: .
d_gene: TRBD2
v_gene: TRBV11-2

CDR3aa: CSVEEARLNTEAFF
CDR3nt: TGCAGCGTTGAAGAGGCCAGATTGAACACTGAAGCTTTCTTT
j_gene: TRBJ1-1
abundance: few
d_gene: .
v_gene: TRBV29-1